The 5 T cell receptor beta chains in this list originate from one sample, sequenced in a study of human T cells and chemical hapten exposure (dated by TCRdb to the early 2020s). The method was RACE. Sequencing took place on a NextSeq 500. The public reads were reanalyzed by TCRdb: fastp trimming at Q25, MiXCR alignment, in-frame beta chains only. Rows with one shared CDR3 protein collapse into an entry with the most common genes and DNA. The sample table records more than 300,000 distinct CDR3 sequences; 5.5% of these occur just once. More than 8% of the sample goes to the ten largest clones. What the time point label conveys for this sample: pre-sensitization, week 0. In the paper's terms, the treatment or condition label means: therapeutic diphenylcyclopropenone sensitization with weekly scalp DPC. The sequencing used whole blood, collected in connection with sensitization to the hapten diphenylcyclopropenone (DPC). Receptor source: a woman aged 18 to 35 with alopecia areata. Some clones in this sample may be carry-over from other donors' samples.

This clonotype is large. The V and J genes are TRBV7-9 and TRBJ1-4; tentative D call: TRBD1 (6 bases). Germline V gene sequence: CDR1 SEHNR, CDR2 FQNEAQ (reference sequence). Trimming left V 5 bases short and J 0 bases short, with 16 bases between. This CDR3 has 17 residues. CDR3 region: CASSPKQGAATNEKLFF. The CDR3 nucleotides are TGTGCCAGCAGCCCCAAACAGGGTGCCGCAACTAATGAAAAACTGTTTTTT.

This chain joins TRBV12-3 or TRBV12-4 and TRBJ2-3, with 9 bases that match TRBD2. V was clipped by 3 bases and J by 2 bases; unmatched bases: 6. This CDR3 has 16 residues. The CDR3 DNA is TGTGCCAGCAGTTTCACCGGGACTAGCTTCACAGATACGCAGTATTTT. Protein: CASSFTGTSFTDTQYF.

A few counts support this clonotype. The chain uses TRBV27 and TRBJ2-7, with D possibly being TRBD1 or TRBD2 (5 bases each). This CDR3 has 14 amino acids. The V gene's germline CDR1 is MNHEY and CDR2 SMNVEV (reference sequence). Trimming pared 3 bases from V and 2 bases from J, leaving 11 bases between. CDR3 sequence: CASSFNRGPYEQYF. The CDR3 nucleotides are TGTGCCAGCAGTTTTAACCGGGGCCCCTACGAGCAGTACTTC.

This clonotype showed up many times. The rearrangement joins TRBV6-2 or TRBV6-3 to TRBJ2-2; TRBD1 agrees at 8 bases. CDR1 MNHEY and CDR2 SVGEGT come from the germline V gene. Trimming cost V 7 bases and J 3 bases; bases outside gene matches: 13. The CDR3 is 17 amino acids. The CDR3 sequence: CASTYQGGQVYTGELFF. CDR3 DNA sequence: TGTGCCAGCACCTACCAGGGGGGACAGGTGTACACCGGGGAGCTGTTTTTT.

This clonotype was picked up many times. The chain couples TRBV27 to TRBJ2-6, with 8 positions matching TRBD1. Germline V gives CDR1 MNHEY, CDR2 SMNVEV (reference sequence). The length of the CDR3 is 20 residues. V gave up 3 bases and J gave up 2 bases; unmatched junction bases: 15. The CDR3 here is CASSFDRGDGPMAGANVLTF. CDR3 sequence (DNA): TGTGCCAGCAGTTTTGACAGGGGAGACGGCCCTATGGCTGGGGCCAACGTCCTGACTTTC. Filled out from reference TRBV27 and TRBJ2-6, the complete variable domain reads EAQVTQNPRYLITVTGKKLTVTCSQNMNHEYMSWYRQDPGLGLRQIYYSMNVEVTDKGDVPEGYKVSRKEKRNFPLILESPSPNQTSLYFCASSFDRGDGPMAGANVLTFGAGSRLTVL.